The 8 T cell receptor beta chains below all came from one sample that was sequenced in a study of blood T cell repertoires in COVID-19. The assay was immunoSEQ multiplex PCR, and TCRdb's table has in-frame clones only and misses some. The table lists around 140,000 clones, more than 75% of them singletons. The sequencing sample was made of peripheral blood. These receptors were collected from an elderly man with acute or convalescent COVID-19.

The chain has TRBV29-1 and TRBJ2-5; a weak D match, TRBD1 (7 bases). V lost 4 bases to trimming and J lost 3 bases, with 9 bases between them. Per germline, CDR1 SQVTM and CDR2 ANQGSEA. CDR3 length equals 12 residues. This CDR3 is CSVGRGEETQYF. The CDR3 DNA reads TGCAGCGTTGGCAGGGGGGAAGAGACCCAGTACTTC.

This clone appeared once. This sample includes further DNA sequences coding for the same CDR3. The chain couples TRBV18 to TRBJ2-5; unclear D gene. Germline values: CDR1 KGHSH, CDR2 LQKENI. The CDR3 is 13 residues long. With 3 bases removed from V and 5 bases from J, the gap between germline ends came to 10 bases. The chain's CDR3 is CASSPGLAETQYF. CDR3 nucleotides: TGTGCCAGCTCACCGGGCCTCGCCGAGACCCAGTACTTC.

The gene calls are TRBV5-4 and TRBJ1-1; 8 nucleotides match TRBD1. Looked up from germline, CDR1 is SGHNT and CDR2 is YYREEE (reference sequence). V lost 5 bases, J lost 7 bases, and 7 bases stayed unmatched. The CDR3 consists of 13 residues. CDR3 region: CASRLQGGIEAFF. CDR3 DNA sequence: TGTGCCAGCAGACTACAGGGGGGGATTGAAGCTTTCTTT.

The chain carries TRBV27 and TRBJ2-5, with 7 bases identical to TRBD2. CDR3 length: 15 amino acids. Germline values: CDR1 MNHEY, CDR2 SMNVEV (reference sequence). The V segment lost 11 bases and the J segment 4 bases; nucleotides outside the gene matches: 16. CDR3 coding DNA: TGTGCCTCGAACTCTTTAGCGGGCGGCGGAGAGACCCAGTACTTC. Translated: CASNSLAGGGETQYF.

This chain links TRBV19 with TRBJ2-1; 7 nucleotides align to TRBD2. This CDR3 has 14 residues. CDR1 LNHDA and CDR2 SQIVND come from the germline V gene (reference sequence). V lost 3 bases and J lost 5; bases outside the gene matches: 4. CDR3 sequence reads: CASSIGTTNNEQFF. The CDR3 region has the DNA TGTGCCAGTAGTATCGGGACTACCAACAATGAGCAGTTCTTC.

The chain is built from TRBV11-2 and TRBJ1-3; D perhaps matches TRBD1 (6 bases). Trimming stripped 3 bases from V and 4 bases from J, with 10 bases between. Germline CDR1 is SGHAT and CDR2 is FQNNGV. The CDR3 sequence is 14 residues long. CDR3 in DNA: TGTGCCAGCAGCTTGGCGGGGGCCGGAAACACCATATATTTT. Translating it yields CASSLAGAGNTIYF.

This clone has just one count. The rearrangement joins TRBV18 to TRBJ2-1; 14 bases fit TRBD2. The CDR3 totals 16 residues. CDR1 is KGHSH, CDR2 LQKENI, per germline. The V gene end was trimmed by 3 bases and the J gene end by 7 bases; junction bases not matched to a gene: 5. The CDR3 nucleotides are TGTGCCAGCTCACCTCCGGGACTAGCGGGAGTTAATGAGCAGTTCTTC. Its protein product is CASSPPGLAGVNEQFF.

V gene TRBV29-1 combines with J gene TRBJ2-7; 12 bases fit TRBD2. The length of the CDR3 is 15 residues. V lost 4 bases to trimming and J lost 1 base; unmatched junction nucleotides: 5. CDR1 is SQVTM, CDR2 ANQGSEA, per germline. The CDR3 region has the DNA TGCAGCGTTGCCCCTGGACTAGCGGGATCCTACGAGCAGTACTTC. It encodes CSVAPGLAGSYEQYF.